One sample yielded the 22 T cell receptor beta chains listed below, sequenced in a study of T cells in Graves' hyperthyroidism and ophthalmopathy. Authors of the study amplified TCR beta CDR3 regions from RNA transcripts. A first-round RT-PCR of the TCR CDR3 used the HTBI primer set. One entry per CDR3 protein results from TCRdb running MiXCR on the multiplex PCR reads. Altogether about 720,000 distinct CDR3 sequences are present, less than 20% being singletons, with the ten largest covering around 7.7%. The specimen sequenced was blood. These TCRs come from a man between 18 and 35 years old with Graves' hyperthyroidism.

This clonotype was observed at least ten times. The CDR3 spells CASNKGLVGYGYTF. In nucleotides, the CDR3 is TGTGCCAGTAACAAAGGACTTGTTGGCTATGGCTACACCTTC. V gene TRBV19 combines with J gene TRBJ1-2, with D uncertain. This CDR3 has 14 residues. V was trimmed by 7 bases and J by 4 bases, leaving 16 bases between them. Per germline, CDR1 LNHDA and CDR2 SQIVND (reference sequence).

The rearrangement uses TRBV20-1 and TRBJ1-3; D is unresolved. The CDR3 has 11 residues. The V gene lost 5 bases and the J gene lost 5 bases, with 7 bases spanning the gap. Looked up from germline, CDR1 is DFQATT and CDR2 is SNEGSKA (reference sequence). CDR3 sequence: CSAVGRNTIYF. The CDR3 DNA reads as TGCAGTGCTGTAGGACGAAACACCATATATTTT.

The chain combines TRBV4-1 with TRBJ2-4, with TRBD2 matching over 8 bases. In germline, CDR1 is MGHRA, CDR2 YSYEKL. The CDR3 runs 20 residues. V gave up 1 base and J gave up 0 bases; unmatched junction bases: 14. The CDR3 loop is CASSQGPVLAAALAKNIQYF. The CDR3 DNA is TGCGCCAGCAGCCAAGGTCCGGTACTAGCGGCCGCTTTAGCCAAAAACATTCAGTACTTC.

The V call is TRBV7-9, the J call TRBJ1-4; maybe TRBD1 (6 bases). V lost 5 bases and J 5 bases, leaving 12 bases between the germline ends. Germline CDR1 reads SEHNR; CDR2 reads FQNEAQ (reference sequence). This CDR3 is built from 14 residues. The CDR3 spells CASSVGTRNEKLFF. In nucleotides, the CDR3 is TGTGCCAGCAGCGTTGGGACACGGAATGAAAAACTGTTTTTT.

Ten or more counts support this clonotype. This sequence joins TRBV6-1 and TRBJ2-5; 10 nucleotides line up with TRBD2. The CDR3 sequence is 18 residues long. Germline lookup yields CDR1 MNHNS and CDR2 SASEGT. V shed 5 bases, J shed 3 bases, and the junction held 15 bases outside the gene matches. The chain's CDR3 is CASSLLWPWTSGEETQYF. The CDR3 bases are TGTGCCAGCAGTCTTCTGTGGCCCTGGACTAGCGGTGAAGAGACCCAGTACTTC.

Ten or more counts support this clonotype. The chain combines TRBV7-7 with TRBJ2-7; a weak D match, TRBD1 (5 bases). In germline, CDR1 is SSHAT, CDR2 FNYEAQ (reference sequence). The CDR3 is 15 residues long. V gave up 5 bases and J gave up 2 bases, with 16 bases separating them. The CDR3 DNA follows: TGTGCCAGCAGCCCTGGGGTGGGGCCAACCTACGAGCAGTACTTC. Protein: CASSPGVGPTYEQYF.

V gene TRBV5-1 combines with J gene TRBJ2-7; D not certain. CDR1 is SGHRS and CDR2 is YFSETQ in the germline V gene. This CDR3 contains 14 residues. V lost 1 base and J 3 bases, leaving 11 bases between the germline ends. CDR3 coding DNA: TGCGCCAGCAGCTTGATCCCGGATGGCTACGAGCAGTACTTC. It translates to CASSLIPDGYEQYF.

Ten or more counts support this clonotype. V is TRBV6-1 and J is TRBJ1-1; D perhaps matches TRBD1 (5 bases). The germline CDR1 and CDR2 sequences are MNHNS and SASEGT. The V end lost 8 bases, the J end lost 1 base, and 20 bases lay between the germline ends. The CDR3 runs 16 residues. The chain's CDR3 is CASGSRDGEPNTEAFF. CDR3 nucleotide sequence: TGTGCCAGCGGGAGCCGGGACGGTGAACCGAACACTGAAGCTTTCTTT.

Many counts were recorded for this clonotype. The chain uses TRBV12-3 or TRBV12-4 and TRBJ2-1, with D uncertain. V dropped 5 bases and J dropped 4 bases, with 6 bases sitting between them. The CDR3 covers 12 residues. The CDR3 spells CASSLHYNEQFF. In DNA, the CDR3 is TGTGCCAGCAGTCTCCATTACAATGAGCAGTTCTTC.

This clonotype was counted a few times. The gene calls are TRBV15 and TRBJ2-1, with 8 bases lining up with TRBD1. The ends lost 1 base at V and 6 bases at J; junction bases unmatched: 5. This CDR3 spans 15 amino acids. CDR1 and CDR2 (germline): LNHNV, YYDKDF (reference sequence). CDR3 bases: TGTGCCACCAGCAGAGGGACAGGGTCCGGCAATGAGCAGTTCTTC. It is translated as CATSRGTGSGNEQFF.

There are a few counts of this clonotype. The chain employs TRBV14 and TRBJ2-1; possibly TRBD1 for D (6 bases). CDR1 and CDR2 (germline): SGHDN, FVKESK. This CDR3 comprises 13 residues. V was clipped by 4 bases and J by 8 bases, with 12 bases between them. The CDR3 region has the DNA TGTGCCAGCAGCCCCAAGGGGGTTCATGAGCAGTTCTTC. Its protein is CASSPKGVHEQFF.

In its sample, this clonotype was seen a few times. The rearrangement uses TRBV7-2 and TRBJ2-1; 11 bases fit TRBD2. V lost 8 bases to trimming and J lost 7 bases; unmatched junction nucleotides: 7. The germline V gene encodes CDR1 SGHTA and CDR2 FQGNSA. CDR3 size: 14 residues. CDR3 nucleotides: TGTGCCAGCCACCCGGGACTAGCGGAAAATGAGCAGTTCTTC. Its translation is CASHPGLAENEQFF.

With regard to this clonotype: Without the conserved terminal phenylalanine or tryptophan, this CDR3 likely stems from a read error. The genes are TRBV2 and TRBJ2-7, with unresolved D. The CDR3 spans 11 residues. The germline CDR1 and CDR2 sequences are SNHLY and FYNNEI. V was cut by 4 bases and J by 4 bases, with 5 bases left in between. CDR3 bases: TGTGCCAGCAGTGGATCGTACGAGCAGTACTCC. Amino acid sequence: CASSGSYEQYS.

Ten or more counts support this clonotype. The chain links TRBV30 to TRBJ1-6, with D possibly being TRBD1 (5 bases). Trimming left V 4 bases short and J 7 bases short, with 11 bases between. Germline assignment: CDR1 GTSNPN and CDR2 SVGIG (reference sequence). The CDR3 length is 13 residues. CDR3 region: CAWTGNRNSPLHF. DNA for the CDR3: TGTGCCTGGACAGGGAACAGGAATTCACCCCTCCACTTT.

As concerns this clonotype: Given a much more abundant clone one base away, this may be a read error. The CDR3 DNA reads as TGTGCCAGCAGTTTAAGGACAGGACCCTACGGGCAGTACTTC. Translated: CASSLRTGPYGQYF. The V gene is TRBV27, the J gene TRBJ2-7; 7 nucleotides align to TRBD1. In germline, CDR1 is MNHEY, CDR2 SMNVEV (reference sequence). There are 14 residues in the CDR3.

The CDR3 reads CASSPGTMGADTQYF. The CDR3 DNA reads TGTGCCAGCAGCCCCGGGACTATGGGGGCCGATACGCAGTATTTT. The chain has TRBV7-3 and TRBJ2-3; perhaps TRBD2 as D (7 bases). The V and J ends lost 5 bases and 6 bases respectively, with 18 bases between them. CDR1 is SGHTA and CDR2 is FQGTGA in the germline V gene. This CDR3 has 15 residues.

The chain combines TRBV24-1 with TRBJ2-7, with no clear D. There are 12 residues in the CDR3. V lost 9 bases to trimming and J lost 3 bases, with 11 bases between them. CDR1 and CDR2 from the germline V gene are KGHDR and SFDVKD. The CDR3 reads CATGGNGYEQYF. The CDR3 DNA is TGTGCCACCGGTGGGAACGGCTACGAGCAGTACTTC.

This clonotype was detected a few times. In DNA form, the CDR3 reads TGTGCCAGCAGCTTTTTAGGGTGGGGAGCCCCGGACCAAGAGACCCAGTACTTC. Its translation is CASSFLGWGAPDQETQYF. This chain uses TRBV5-5 with TRBJ2-5, with D possibly matching TRBD2 (5 bases). The length of the CDR3 is 18 residues. Between the trimmed V and J ends, which lost 2 bases and 0 bases, there was a span of 20 bases. CDR1 and CDR2 (germline): SGHKS, YYEKEE (reference sequence). The variable domain in full, with the rest retrieved from reference TRBV5-5 and TRBJ2-5, is DAGVTQSPTHLIKTRGQQVTLRCSPISGHKSVSWYQQVLGQGPQFIFQYYEKEERGRGNFPDRFSARQFPNYSSELNVNALLLGDSALYLCASSFLGWGAPDQETQYFGPGTRLLVL.

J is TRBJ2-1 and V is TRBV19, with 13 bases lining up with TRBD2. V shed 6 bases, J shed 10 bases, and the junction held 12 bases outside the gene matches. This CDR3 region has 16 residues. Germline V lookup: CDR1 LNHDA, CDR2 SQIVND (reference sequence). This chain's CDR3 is CASRDDTGLAGTEQFF. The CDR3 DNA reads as TGTGCCAGTAGGGACGACACGGGACTAGCGGGAACAGAGCAGTTCTTC. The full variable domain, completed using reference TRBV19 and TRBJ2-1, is DGGITQSPKYLFRKEGQNVTLSCEQNLNHDAMYWYRQDPGQGLRLIYYSQIVNDFQKGDIAEGYSVSREKKESFPLTVTSAQKNPTAFYLCASRDDTGLAGTEQFFGPGTRLTVL.

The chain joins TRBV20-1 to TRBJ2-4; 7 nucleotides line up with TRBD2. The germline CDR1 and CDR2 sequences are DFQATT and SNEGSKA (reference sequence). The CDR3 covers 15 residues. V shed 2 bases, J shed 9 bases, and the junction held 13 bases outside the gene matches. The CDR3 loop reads CSARPRTWEGLIQYF. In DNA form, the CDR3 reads TGCAGTGCTAGACCCAGGACCTGGGAGGGGCTCATTCAGTACTTC.

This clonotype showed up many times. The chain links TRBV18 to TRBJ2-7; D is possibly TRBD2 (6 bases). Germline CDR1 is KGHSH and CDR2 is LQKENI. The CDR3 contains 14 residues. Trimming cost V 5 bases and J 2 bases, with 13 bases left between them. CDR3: CASSERRGPYEQYF. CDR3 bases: TGTGCCAGCTCAGAGCGGCGGGGTCCCTACGAGCAGTACTTC.

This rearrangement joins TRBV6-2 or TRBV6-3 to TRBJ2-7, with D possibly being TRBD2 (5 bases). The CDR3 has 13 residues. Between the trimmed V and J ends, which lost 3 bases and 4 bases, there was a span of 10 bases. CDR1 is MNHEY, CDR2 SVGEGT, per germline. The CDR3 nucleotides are TGTGCCAGCAGTTATTATCGGGGATACGAGCAGTACTTC. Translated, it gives CASSYYRGYEQYF.